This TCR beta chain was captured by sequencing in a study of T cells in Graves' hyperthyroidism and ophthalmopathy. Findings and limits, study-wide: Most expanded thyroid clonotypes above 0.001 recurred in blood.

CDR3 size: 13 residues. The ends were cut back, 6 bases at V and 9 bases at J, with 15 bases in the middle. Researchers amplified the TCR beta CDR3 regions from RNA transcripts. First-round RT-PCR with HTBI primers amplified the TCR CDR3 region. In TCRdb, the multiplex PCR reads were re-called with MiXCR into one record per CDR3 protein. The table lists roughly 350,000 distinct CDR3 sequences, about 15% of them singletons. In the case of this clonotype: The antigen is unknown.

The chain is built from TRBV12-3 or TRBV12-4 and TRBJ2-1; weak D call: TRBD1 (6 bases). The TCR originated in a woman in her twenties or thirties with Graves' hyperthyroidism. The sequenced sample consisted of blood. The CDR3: CASRPSAGVEQFF. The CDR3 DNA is TGTGCCAGCAGACCCTCGGCAGGGGTTGAGCAGTTCTTC.